The 25 T cell receptor beta chains in this list originate from one sample, sequenced in a study of blood T cells in healthy people across ages. Together with a sample-barcoded 5' primer, a J-beta primer mix was included in a second PCR lasting about 7 to 12 cycles. From the 5' RACE reads, TCRdb called clonotypes with MiXCR, one entry per CDR3 protein. Of approximately 1.5 million distinct CDR3 sequences in the sample, approximately 32% were seen once. Sample: blood. The receptors here all came from a woman in her twenties or thirties in good health.

The rearrangement joins TRBV14 to TRBJ2-3; no definite D call. This CDR3 is 13 amino acids long. The germline CDR1 and CDR2 sequences are SGHDN and FVKESK. V lost 0 bases, J lost 14 bases, and 15 bases lay in between. CDR3 DNA: TGTGCCAGCAGCCAAGAGCACTTAAGACTCAGGTATTTT. Amino acids: CASSQEHLRLRYF.

Comments on this clonotype: The CDR3 end shows no conserved phenylalanine or tryptophan, and so a read error is likely. J is TRBJ2-1 and V is TRBV15; D is unresolved. Trimming cost V 4 bases and J 0 bases, with 7 bases left between them. Germline V gene lookup returns CDR1 LNHNV and CDR2 YYDKDF (reference sequence). The CDR3 is 14 residues long. The CDR3 loop is CATSTDTSYNEQFL. In DNA form, the CDR3 reads TGTGCCACCAGCACTGATACCTCCTACAATGAGCAGTTCTTA.

On this clonotype: An end of the junction does not agree with germline; a read error may underlie this. The chain has TRBV27 and TRBJ2-7, with 10 positions matching TRBD2. Germline values: CDR1 MNHEY, CDR2 SMNVEV (reference sequence). The CDR3 runs 15 residues. CDR3 nucleotide sequence: TGTGCCAACAGTTCAACCCCGGGACTAGCGAGCGAGCAGTACTTC. Its translation: CANSSTPGLASEQYF.

This rearrangement joins TRBV12-3 or TRBV12-4 to TRBJ2-7; the D gene is possibly TRBD1 (5 bases). V was trimmed by 8 bases and J by 7 bases, leaving 21 bases between them. The CDR3 spans 14 residues. In DNA, the CDR3 is TGTGCCAGCTTCGCGGCAGGGTCTTACAATGAGCAGTACTTC. Protein product: CASFAAGSYNEQYF.

The chain combines TRBV30 with TRBJ2-1, with unresolved D. The CDR3 length is 14 residues. With 6 bases removed from V and 0 bases from J, the gap between germline ends came to 12 bases. CDR1 and CDR2 (germline): GTSNPN, SVGIG (reference sequence). The CDR3 DNA sequence: TGTGCCTGCGAGCCGACTGCCTCCTACAATGAGCAGTTCTTC. Its translation is CACEPTASYNEQFF.

This clonotype has a single count. The V call is TRBV5-1, the J call TRBJ1-2, with D perhaps matching TRBD1 (6 bases). Germline lookup yields CDR1 SGHRS and CDR2 YFSETQ. The ends were cut back, 0 bases at V and 6 bases at J, with 12 bases in the middle. There are 14 residues in the CDR3. The CDR3 spells CASSLAGTKNGYTF. The CDR3 nucleotides are TGCGCCAGCAGCTTGGCCGGGACAAAAAATGGCTACACCTTC.

This clonotype has a single count. V gene TRBV20-1 combines with J gene TRBJ1-5, with 7 bases matching TRBD1. V lost 4 bases and J lost 0; bases outside the gene matches: 3. The CDR3 consists of 14 residues. The germline gives CDR1 DFQATT, CDR2 SNEGSKA (reference sequence). The CDR3 reads CSANRGDSNQPQHF. The CDR3 bases are TGCAGTGCTAACAGGGGCGATAGCAATCAGCCCCAGCATTTT.

This sequence joins TRBV4-1 and TRBJ2-4; 7 bases align to TRBD2. The CDR3 runs to 17 residues. Germline lookup yields CDR1 MGHRA and CDR2 YSYEKL. V lost 0 bases to trimming and J lost 1 base; unmatched junction nucleotides: 6. The CDR3: CASSQDQTGGAKNIQYF. The CDR3 coding sequence is TGCGCCAGCAGCCAAGACCAAACGGGAGGTGCCAAAAACATTCAGTACTTC.

This clonotype has only a few counts. V is TRBV9 and J is TRBJ2-3; TRBD2 matches 7 bases. V trimming: 0 bases; J trimming: 3 bases; junction bases outside the gene matches: 4. CDR1 is SGDLS, CDR2 YYNGEE, per germline. The CDR3 consists of 15 residues. The CDR3 nucleotides read TGTGCCAGCAGCGTAGATTGGGGGGGTACAGATACGCAGTATTTT. It translates to CASSVDWGGTDTQYF.

The chain recombines TRBV7-9 with TRBJ2-1; TRBD2 matches at 7 bases. The CDR3 totals 17 residues. J gave up 0 bases and V 1 base, and 6 bases lay outside the gene matches. Germline V gene lookup returns CDR1 SEHNR and CDR2 FQNEAQ (reference sequence). CDR3 sequence: CASSLEWAGDSYNEQFF. The CDR3 nucleotides read TGTGCCAGCAGCTTAGAATGGGCGGGGGACTCCTACAATGAGCAGTTCTTC.

This clonotype has just one count. This chain connects TRBV7-2 to TRBJ2-1; 8 bases match TRBD2. Germline V gene data show CDR1 as SGHTA and CDR2 as FQGNSA. J lost 1 base, V lost 6 bases, and 5 bases had no gene match. The CDR3 has 15 residues. The CDR3 spells CASRREGGSYNEQFF. CDR3 DNA sequence: TGTGCCAGCAGACGGGAGGGTGGATCCTACAATGAGCAGTTCTTC. The full variable domain, completed using reference TRBV7-2 and TRBJ2-1, is GAGVSQSPSNKVTEKGKDVELRCDPISGHTALYWYRQSLGQGLEFLIYFQGNSAPDKSGLPSDRFSAERTGGSVSTLTIQRTQQEDSAVYLCASRREGGSYNEQFFGPGTRLTVL.

The CDR3 sequence: CASSQPRQGVGDTQYF. Written as DNA, the CDR3 is TGCGCCAGCAGCCAACCTAGACAGGGGGTAGGAGATACGCAGTATTTT. The chain links TRBV4-1 to TRBJ2-3, with TRBD1 matching over 9 bases. The CDR3 is 16 amino acids. CDR1 is MGHRA and CDR2 is YSYEKL in the germline V gene. J was trimmed by 5 bases and V by 2 bases; bases with no gene match: 8.

Here the CDR3 DNA reads TGTGCCAGCAGCCCGGGACATGAGAAAACTGAAGCTTTCTTT. As protein: CASSPGHEKTEAFF. The chain has TRBV7-3 and TRBJ1-1; a weak D match, TRBD1 (6 bases). The length of the CDR3 is 14 residues. Germline lookup yields CDR1 SGHTA and CDR2 FQGTGA. The V end was cut by 5 bases, the J end by 5 bases, with 15 bases between. Based on the CDR3 plus reference TRBV7-3 and TRBJ1-1, the full variable domain is GAGVSQTPSNKVTEKGKYVELRCDPISGHTALYWYRQSLGQGPEFLIYFQGTGAADDSGLPNDRFFAVRPEGSVSTLKIQRTERGDSAVYLCASSPGHEKTEAFFGQGTRLTVV.

Worth noting for this clonotype: This may arise from a read error, as a much more abundant clone is one base away. The chain carries TRBV29-1 and TRBJ2-3, with 11 bases matching TRBD1. The CDR3 has 12 amino acids. After removal of 7 bases from V and 6 bases from J, the junction contained 3 bases not matched to a gene. Germline V gene sequence: CDR1 SQVTM, CDR2 ANQGSEA. This chain's CDR3 is CSGGQGADTQYF. The DNA of the CDR3 is TGCAGCGGTGGACAGGGGGCCGATACGCAGTATTTT.

The chain links TRBV7-9 to TRBJ1-5; D might be TRBD1 (5 bases). The CDR3 consists of 14 residues. Germline CDR1 SEHNR, CDR2 FQNEAQ (reference sequence). The V end lost 6 bases, the J end lost 4 bases, and 13 bases lay between the germline ends. This chain's CDR3 is CASSEDRPNQPQHF. The DNA of the CDR3 is TGTGCCAGCAGTGAAGACAGACCTAATCAGCCCCAGCATTTT.

Only a few counts were recorded for this clonotype. The chain couples TRBV5-5 to TRBJ2-5, with 13 bases lining up with TRBD2. Germline V gene lookup returns CDR1 SGHKS and CDR2 YYEKEE (reference sequence). The CDR3 extends over 17 amino acids. Trimming at V came to 0 bases and at J to 2 bases, leaving 4 bases not matched to a gene. The CDR3 protein is CASSLGGTSGMQETQYF. Written as DNA, the CDR3 is TGTGCCAGCAGCTTGGGGGGGACTAGCGGGATGCAAGAGACCCAGTACTTC.

The J gene is TRBJ2-3, the V gene TRBV10-3, with TRBD1 matching 8 bases. Trimming at V came to 6 bases and at J to 0 bases, leaving 5 bases not matched to a gene. Germline V CDR1 and CDR2: ENHRY, SYGVKD. This CDR3 contains 15 residues. The chain's CDR3 is CAIRSGGASTDTQYF. In DNA, the CDR3 is TGTGCCATCAGATCAGGGGGCGCTAGCACAGATACGCAGTATTTT.

The sample holds a few counts of this clonotype. V gene TRBV12-5 combines with J gene TRBJ2-1, with a possible D match to TRBD2 (5 bases). CDR1 is LGHNT and CDR2 is FRNRAP in the germline V gene. This CDR3 is built from 18 residues. Trimming shortened V by 0 bases and J by 2 bases, and 17 bases separated the two germline ends. The DNA of the CDR3 is TGTGCTAGTGGTTTGGTTCTAGGAGGCGCGCAGACCTACAATGAGCAGTTCTTC. Protein: CASGLVLGGAQTYNEQFF.

This clonotype was observed a handful of times. The rearrangement uses TRBV20-1 and TRBJ2-3; TRBD2 matches 8 bases. CDR1 DFQATT and CDR2 SNEGSKA come from the germline V gene (reference sequence). The junction had 7 bases not matched to a gene; V was cut back by 3 bases and J by 2 bases. The CDR3 loop spans 15 amino acids. CDR3 protein: CSARAGGKVTDTQYF. The CDR3 region has the DNA TGCAGTGCTAGGGCGGGGGGTAAGGTCACAGATACGCAGTATTTT.

About this clonotype: The junction shows a germline mismatch at one end, possibly a read error. The chain recombines TRBV11-2 with TRBJ2-1, with D perhaps matching TRBD2 (6 bases). This CDR3 comprises 14 residues. From germline, CDR1 is SGHAT and CDR2 FQNNGV. CDR3 bases: TGTGCCAGCAGCTTAACGGGGGAATACAGTGAGCAGTTCTTC. It yields the protein CASSLTGEYSEQFF.

The chain combines TRBV20-1 with TRBJ2-3, with a tentative D call TRBD2 (6 bases). The CDR3 has 12 residues. Trimming left V 7 bases short and J 2 bases short, with 10 bases between. Germline V gene lookup returns CDR1 DFQATT and CDR2 SNEGSKA (reference sequence). In DNA, the CDR3 is TGCAGTGTTGAGCGGGCCACAGATACGCAGTATTTT. Translation gives CSVERATDTQYF.

The rearrangement links TRBV19 to TRBJ2-1; 8 nucleotides match TRBD2. CDR3 size: 17 residues. Germline lookup yields CDR1 LNHDA and CDR2 SQIVND (reference sequence). Trimming at V came to 3 bases and at J to 9 bases, leaving 16 bases not matched to a gene. The DNA for the CDR3 is TGTGCCAGTAGTATTACGAGCGGGAGCCCCGGGTGGGGTGAGCAGTTCTTC. Its protein product is CASSITSGSPGWGEQFF.

This clonotype was detected only a few times. CDR3 nucleotides: TGCAGTGCTAGAGGGGGGCGGCAACGGGGGAGGACGGGCAATGGGCAGAATACGCAGTATTTT. Its protein is CSARGGRQRGRTGNGQNTQYF. The rearrangement joins TRBV20-1 to TRBJ2-3, with D perhaps matching TRBD1 or TRBD2 (6 bases each). The CDR3 loop spans 21 amino acids. V lost 1 base, J lost 7 bases, and 36 bases lay in between. The germline V gene encodes CDR1 DFQATT and CDR2 SNEGSKA (reference sequence).

J is TRBJ2-3 and V is TRBV6-5; D not resolved. This CDR3 is 12 amino acids long. CDR1 is MNHEY and CDR2 is SVGAGI in the germline V gene. Trimming stripped 8 bases from V and 6 bases from J, with 12 bases between. CDR3: CASGRVSDTQYF. The DNA of the CDR3 is TGTGCCAGCGGCCGGGTGTCGGATACGCAGTATTTT.

This chain connects TRBV6-5 to TRBJ1-2, with D possibly matching TRBD1 (5 bases). This CDR3 has 15 residues. V lost 0 bases, J lost 6 bases, and 14 bases lay in between. Germline lookup yields CDR1 MNHEY and CDR2 SVGAGI. In DNA form, the CDR3 reads TGTGCCAGCAGTTACTCGAATCGAGGAGGGGATGGCTACACCTTC. It encodes CASSYSNRGGDGYTF.